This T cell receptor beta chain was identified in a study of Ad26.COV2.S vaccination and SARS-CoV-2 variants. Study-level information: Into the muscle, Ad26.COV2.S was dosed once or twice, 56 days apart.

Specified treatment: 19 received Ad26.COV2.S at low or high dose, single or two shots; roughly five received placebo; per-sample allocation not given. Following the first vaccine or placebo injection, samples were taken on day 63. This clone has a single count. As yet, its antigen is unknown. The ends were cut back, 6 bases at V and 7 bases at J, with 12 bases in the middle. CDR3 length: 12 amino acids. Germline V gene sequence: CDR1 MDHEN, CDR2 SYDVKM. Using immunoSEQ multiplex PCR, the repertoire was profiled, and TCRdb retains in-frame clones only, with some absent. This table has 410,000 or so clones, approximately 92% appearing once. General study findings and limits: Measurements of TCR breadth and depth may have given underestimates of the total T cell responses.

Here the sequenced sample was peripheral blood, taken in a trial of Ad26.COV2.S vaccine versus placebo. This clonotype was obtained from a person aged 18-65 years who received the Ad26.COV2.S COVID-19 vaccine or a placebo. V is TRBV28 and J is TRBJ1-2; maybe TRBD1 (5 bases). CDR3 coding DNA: TGTGCCAGCAGCCAAGTTCAGGGTGGCTACACCTTC. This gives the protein CASSQVQGGYTF.